The clone carrying this TCR beta chain showed up just a few times. The sample is drawn from a study of shared T cell receptors in the human thymus. The assay was immunoSEQ multiplex PCR, and TCRdb's table has in-frame clones only and misses some. The sample holds about 730,000 clones; approximately 85% are singletons and the top ten take around 0.0099%. These data also featured in a second study, about human thymus T cells. Per that study: Resections from corrective heart surgery supplied the thymus tissue.

The sample comprised thymocytes. This clonotype originated in a girl under two years old with a congenital heart defect.

This CDR3 is CASSRGQGGSYEQYF. CDR3 coding DNA: TGTGCCAGCTCACGGGGACAGGGAGGTTCCTACGAGCAGTACTTC. This chain uses TRBV18 with TRBJ2-7; TRBD1 agrees at 9 bases. This CDR3 is built from 15 residues. J lost 1 base, V lost 4 bases, and 5 bases had no gene match. In germline, CDR1 is KGHSH, CDR2 LQKENI.